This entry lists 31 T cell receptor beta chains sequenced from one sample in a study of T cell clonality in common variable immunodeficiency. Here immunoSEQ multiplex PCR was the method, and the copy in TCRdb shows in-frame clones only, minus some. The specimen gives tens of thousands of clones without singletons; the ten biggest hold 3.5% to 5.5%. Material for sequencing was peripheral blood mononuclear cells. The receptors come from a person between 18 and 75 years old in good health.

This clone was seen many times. The CDR3 sequence is CAWSPGAGVVSPLHF. CDR3 DNA, as far as it was read: TGTGCCTGGAGTCCAGGGGCAGGGGTAGTATCACCC. The chain employs TRBV30 and TRBJ1-6; D possibly corresponds to TRBD1 (6 bases). The DNA ends 3 residues before the CDR3 does, and the rest of the CDR3 is filled in from the germline J gene. Germline CDR1 is GTSNPN and CDR2 is SVGIG (reference sequence). V shed 2 bases and J shed 10 bases, with 18 bases lying between them. The CDR3 has 15 amino acids.

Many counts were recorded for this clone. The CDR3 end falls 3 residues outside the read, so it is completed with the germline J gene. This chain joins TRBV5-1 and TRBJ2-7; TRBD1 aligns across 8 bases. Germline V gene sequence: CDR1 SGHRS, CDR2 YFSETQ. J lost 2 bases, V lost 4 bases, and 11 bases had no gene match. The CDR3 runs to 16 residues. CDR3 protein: CASSLTRTGTAYEQYF. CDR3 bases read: TGCGCCAGCAGCCTAACCCGGACAGGGACGGCCTACGAG.

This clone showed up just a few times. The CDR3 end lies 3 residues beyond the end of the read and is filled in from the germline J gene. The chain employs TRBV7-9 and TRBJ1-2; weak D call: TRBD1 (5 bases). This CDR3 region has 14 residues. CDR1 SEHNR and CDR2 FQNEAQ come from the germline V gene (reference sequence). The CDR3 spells CASSWGTSNNDYTF. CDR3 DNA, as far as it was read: TGTGCCAGCAGCTGGGGCACCTCTAACAATGAC.

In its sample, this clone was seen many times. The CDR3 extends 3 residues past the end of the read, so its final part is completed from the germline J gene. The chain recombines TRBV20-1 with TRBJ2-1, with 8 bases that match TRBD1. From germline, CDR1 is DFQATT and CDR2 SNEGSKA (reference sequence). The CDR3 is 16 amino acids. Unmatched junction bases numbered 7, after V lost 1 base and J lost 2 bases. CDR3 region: CSARGQRQGTYNEQFF. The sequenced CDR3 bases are TGCAGTGCTAGAGGCCAACGACAGGGGACCTACAATGAG.

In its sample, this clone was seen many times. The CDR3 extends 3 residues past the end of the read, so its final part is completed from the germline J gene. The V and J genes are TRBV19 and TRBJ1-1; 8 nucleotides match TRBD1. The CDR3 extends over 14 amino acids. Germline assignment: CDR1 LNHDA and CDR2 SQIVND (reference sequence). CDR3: CASRQGQAKNQAFF. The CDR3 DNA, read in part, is TGTGCCAGTAGACAGGGACAGGCCAAAAATCAA.

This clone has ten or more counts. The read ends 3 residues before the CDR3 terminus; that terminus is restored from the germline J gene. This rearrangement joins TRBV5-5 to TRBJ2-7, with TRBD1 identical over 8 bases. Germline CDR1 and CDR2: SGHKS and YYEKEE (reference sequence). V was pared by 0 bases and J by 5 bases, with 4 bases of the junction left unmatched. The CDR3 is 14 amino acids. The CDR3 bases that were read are TGTGCCAGCAGCTTGGAATGGACAGGGCACGAG. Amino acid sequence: CASSLEWTGHE. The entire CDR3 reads CASSLEWTGHEQYF.

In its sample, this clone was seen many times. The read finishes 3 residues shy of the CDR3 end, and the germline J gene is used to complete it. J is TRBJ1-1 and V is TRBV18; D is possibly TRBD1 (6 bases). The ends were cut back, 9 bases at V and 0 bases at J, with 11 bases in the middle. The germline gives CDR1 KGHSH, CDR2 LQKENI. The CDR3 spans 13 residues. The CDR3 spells CASFTGMNTEAFF. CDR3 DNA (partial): TGTGCCAGTTTCACAGGGATGAACACTGAA.

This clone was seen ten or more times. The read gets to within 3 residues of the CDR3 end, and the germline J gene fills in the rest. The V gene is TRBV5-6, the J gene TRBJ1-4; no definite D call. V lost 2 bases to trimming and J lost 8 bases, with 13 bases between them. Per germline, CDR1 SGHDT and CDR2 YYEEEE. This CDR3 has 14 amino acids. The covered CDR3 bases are TGTGCCAGCAGCTTCGGTACCCCGTCGGAAAAA. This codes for CASSFGTPSEK. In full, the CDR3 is CASSFGTPSEKLFF.

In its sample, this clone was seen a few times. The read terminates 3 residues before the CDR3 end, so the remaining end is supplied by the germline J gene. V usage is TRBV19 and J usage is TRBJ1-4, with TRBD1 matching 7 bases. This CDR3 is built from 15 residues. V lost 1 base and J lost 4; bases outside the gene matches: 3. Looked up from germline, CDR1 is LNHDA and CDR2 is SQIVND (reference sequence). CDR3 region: CASSIARDSNEKLFF. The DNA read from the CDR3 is TGTGCCAGTAGTATAGCCCGGGACAGTAATGAAAAA.

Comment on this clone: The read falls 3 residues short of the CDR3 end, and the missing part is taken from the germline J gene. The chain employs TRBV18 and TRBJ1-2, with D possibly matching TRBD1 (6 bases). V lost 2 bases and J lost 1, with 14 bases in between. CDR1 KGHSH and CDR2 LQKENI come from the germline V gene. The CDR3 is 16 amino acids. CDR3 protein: CASSPSDSGINYGYTF. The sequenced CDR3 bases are TGTGCCAGCTCACCATCGGACAGCGGAATTAACTATGGC.

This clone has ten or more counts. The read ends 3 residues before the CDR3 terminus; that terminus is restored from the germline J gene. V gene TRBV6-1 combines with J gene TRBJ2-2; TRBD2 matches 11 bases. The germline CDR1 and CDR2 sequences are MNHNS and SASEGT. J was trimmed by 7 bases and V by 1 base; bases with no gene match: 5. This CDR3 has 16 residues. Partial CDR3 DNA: TGTGCCAGCAGTGAAGGGGTAGCGGGGGGGAGCGGGGAG. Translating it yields CASSEGVAGGSGE. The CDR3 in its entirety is CASSEGVAGGSGELFF.

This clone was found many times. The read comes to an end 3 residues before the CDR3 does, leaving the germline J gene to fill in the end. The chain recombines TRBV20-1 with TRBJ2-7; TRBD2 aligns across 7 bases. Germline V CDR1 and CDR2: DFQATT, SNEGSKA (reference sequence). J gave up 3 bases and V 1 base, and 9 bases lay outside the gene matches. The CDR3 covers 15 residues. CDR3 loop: CSARGARLANYEQYF. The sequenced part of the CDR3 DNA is TGCAGTGCTAGAGGTGCGCGACTAGCTAACTACGAG.

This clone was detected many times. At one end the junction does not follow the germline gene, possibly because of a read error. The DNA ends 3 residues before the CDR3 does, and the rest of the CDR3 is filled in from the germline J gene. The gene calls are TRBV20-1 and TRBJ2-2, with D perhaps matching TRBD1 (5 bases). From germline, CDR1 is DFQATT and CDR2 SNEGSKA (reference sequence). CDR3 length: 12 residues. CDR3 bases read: TGCAATGCTAGAAAGGGGACCGGGGAG. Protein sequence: CNARKGTGE. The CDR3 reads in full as CNARKGTGELFF.

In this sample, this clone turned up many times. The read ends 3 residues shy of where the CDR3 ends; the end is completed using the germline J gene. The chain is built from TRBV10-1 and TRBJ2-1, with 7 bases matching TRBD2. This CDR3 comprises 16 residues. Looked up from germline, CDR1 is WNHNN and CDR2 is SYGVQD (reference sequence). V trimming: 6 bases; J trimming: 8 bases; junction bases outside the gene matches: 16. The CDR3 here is CASRPPGGRGFYEQFF. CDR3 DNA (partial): TGCGCCAGCAGACCCCCCGGGGGGAGAGGTTTCTATGAG.

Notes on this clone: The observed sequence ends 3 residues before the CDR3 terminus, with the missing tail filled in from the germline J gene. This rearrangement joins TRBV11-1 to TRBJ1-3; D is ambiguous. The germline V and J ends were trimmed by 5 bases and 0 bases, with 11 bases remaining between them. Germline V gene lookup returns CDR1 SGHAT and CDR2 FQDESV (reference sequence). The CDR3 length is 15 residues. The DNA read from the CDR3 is TGTGCCAGCAGCCTCCAGCGGTTCTCTGGAAACACC. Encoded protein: CASSLQRFSGNT. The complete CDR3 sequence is CASSLQRFSGNTIYF.

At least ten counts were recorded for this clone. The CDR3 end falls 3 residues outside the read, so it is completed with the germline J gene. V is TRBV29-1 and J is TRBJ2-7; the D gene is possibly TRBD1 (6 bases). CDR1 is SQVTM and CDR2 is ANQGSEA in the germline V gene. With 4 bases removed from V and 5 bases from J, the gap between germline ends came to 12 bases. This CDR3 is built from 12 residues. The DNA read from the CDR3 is TGCAGCGTTGCTGGACAGAGCGACGAG. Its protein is CSVAGQSDE. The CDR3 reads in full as CSVAGQSDEQYF.

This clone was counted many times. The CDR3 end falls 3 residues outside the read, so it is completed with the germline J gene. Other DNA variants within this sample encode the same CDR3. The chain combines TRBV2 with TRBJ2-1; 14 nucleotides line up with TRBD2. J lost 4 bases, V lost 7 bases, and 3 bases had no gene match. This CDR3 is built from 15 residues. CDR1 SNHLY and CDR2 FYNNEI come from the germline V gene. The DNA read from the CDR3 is TGTGCCAGCACCAGACTAGCGGGAGGGTACAATGAG. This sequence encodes CASTRLAGGYNE. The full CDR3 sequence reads CASTRLAGGYNEQFF. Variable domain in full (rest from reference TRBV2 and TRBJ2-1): EPEVTQTPSHQVTQMGQEVILRCVPISNHLYFYWYRQILGQKVEFLVSFYNNEISEKSEIFDDQFSVERPDGSNFTLKIRSTKLEDSAMYFCASTRLAGGYNEQFFGPGTRLTVL.

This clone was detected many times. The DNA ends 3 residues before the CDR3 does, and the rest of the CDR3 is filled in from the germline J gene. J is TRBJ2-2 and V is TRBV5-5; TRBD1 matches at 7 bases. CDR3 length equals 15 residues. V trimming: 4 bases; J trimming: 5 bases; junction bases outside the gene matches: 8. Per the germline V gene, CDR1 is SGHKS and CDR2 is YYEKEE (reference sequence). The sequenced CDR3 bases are TGTGCCAGCAGCCTCGACAGGGTTGGGACCGGGGAG. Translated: CASSLDRVGTGE. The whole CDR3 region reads CASSLDRVGTGELFF.

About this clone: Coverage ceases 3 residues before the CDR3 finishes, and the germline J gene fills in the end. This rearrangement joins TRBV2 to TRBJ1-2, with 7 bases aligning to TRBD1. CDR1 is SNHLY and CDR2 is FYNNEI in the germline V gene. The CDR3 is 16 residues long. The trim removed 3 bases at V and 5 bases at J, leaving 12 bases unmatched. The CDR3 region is CASSDGRGLSRYGYTF. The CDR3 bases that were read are TGTGCCAGCAGTGACGGCAGGGGGTTGTCTCGGTATGGC.

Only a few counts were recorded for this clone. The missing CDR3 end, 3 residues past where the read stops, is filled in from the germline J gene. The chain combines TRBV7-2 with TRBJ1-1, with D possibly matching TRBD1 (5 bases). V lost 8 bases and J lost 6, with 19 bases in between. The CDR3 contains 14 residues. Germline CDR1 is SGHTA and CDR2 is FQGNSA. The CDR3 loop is CASGQGGIVAEAFF. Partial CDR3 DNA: TGTGCCAGCGGCCAGGGAGGGATCGTGGCTGAA.

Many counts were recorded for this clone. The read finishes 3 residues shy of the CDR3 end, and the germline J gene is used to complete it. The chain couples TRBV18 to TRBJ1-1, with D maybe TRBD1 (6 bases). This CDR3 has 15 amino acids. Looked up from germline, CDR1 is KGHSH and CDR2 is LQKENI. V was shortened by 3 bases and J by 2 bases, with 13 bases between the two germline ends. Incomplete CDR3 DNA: TGTGCCAGCTCACCGTCCCGGACAGCTAACACTGAA. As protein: CASSPSRTANTE. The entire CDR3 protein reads CASSPSRTANTEAFF.

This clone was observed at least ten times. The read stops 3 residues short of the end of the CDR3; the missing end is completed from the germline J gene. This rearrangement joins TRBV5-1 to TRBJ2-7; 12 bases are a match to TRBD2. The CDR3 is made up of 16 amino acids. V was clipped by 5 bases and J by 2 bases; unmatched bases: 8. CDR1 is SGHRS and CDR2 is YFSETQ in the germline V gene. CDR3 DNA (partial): TGCGCCAGCAGGGCGGGGACTAGCGGGTCCCCCTACGAG. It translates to CASRAGTSGSPYE. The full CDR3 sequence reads CASRAGTSGSPYEQYF.

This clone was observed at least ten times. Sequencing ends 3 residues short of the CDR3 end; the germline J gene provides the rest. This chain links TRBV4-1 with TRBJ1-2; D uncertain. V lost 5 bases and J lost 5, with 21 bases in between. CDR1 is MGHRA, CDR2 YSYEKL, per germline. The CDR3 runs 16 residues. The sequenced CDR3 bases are TGCGCCAGCAGCTACGGCCCTATGGAGGTCGGGTATGGC. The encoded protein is CASSYGPMEVGYG. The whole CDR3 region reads CASSYGPMEVGYGYTF.

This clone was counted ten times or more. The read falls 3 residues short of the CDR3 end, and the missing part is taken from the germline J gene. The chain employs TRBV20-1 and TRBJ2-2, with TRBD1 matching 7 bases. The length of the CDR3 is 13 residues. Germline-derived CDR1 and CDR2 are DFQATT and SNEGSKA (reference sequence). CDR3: CSARGDSDSPLFF. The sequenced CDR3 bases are TGCAGTGCTAGAGGGGACAGTGATTCACCG.

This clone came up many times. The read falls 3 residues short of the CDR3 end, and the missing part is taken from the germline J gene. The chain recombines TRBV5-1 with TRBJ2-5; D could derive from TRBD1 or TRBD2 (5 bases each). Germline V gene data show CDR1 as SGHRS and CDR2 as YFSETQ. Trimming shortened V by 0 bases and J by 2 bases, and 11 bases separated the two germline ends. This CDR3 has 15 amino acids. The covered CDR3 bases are TGCGCCAGCAGCTTGGTTAAGGGGAGTCAAGAGACC. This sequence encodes CASSLVKGSQET. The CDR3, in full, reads CASSLVKGSQETQYF.

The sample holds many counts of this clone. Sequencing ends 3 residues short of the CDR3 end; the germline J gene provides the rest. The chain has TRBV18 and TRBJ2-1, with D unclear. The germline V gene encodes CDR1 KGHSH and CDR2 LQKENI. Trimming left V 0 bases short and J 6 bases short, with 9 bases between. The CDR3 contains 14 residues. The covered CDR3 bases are TGTGCCAGCTCACCACCGGGCCAGCCCAATGAG. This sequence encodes CASSPPGQPNE. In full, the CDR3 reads CASSPPGQPNEQFF.

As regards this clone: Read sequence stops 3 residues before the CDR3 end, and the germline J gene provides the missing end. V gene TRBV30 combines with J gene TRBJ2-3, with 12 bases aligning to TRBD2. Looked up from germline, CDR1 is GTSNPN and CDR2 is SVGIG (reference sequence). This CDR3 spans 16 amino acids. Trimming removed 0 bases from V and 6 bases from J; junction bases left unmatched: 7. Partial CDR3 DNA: TGTGCCTGGAGTGTAGGTCTAGCGGGAGGGGGGGATACG. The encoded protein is CAWSVGLAGGGDT. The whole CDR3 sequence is CAWSVGLAGGGDTQYF.

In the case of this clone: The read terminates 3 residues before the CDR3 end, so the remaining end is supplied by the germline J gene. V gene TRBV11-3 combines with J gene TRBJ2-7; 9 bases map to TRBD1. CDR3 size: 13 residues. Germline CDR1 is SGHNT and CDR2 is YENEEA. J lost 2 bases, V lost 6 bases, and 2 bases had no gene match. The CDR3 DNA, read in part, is TGTGCCAGCAGGGACAGGGGAGCCTACGAG. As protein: CASRDRGAYE. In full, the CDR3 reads CASRDRGAYEQYF.

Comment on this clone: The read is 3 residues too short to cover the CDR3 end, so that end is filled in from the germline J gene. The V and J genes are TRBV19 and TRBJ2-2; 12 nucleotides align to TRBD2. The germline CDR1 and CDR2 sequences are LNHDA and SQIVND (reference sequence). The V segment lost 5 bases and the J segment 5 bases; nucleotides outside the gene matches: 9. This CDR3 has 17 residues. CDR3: CASSAPSGRVETGELFF. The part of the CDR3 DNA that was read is TGTGCCAGTAGTGCCCCTAGCGGGAGGGTAGAAACCGGGGAG. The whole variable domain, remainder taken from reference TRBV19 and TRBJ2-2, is DGGITQSPKYLFRKEGQNVTLSCEQNLNHDAMYWYRQDPGQGLRLIYYSQIVNDFQKGDIAEGYSVSREKKESFPLTVTSAQKNPTAFYLCASSAPSGRVETGELFFGEGSRLTVL.

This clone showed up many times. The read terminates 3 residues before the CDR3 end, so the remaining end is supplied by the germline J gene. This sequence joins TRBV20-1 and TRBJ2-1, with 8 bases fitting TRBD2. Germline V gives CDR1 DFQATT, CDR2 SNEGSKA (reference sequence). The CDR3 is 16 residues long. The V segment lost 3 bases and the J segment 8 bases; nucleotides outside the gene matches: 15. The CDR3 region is CSASQGTRRAMDEQFF. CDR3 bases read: TGCAGTGCTAGCCAGGGGACTAGAAGAGCTATGGATGAG.

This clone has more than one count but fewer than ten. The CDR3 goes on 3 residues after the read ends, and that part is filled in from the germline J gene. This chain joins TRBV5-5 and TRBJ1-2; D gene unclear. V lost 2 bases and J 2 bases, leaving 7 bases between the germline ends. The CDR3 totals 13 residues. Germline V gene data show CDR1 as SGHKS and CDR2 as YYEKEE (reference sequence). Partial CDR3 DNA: TGTGCCAGCAGCTTAGGACTGAACTATGGC. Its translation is CASSLGLNYG. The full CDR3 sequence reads CASSLGLNYGYTF.